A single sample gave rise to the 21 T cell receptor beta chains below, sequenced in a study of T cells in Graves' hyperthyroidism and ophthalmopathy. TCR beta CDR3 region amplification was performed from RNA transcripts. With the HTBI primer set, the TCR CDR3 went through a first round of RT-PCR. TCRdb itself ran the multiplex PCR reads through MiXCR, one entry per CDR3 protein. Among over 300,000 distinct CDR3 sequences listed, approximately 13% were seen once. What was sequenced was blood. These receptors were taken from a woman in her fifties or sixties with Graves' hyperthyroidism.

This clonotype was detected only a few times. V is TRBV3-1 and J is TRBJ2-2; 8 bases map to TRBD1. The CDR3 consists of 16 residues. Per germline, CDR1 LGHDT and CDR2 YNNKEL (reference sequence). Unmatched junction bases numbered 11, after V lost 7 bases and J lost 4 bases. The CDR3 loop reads CASNTPTGASTGELFF. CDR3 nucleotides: TGTGCCAGCAATACCCCGACAGGGGCGAGCACCGGGGAGCTGTTTTTT.

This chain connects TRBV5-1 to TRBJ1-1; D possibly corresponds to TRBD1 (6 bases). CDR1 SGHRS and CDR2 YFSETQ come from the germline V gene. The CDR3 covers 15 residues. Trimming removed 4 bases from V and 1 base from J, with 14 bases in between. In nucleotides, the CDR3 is TGCGCCAGCAGCCCGCTGGGACACGAGAACACTGAAGCTTTCTTT. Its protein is CASSPLGHENTEAFF.

This CDR3 reads CASSLERENIQYF. CDR3 sequence (DNA): TGTGCCAGCAGCTTAGAGCGAGAAAACATTCAGTACTTC. The rearrangement uses TRBV7-9 and TRBJ2-4; no firm D call. The germline V and J ends were trimmed by 1 base and 5 bases, with 6 bases remaining between them. This CDR3 is built from 13 residues. Germline V CDR1 and CDR2: SEHNR, FQNEAQ (reference sequence).

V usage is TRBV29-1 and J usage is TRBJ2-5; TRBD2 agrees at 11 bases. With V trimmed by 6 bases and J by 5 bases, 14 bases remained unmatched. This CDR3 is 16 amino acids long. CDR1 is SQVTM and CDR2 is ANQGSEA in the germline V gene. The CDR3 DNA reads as TGCAGCGTCCCTAAACCCACTAGCGGGAGAATGGAGACCCAGTACTTC. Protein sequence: CSVPKPTSGRMETQYF.

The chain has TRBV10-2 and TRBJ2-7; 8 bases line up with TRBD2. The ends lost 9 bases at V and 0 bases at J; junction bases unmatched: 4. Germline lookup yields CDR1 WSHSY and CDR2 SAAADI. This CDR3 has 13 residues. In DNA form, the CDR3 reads TGCGCCAGTCTTGCGGGGGGCTCCTACGAGCAGTACTTC. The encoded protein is CASLAGGSYEQYF.

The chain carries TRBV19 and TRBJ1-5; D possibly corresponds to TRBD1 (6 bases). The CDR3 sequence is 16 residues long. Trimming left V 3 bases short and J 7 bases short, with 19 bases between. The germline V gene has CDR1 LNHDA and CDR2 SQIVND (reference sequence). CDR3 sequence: CASSMGGRALIQPQHF. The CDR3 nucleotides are TGTGCCAGTAGTATGGGGGGCAGGGCCTTAATCCAGCCCCAGCATTTT.

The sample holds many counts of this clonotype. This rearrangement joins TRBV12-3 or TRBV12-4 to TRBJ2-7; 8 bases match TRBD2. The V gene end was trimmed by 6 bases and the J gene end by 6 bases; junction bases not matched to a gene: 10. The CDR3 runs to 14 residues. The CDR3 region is CASRASGSLFEQYF. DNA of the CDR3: TGTGCCAGCAGAGCAAGCGGGAGTCTCTTCGAGCAGTACTTC.

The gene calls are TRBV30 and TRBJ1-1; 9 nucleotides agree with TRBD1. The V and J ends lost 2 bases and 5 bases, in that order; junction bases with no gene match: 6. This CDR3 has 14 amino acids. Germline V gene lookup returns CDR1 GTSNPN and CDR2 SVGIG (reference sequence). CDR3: CAWSRQGGGTEAFF. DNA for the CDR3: TGTGCCTGGAGTCGACAGGGGGGGGGGACTGAAGCTTTCTTT.

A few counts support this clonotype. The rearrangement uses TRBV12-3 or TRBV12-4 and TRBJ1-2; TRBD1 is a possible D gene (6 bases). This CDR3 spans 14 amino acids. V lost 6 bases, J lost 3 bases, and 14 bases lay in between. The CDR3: CASRPQGGDYGYTF. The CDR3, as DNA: TGTGCCAGCAGACCACAGGGAGGGGACTATGGCTACACCTTC.

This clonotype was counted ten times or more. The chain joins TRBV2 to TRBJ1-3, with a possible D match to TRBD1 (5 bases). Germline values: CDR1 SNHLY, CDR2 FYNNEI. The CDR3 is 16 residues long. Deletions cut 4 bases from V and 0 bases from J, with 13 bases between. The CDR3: CASSVFRVNSGNTIYF. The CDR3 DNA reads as TGTGCCAGCAGTGTCTTCAGGGTGAACTCTGGAAACACCATATATTTT.

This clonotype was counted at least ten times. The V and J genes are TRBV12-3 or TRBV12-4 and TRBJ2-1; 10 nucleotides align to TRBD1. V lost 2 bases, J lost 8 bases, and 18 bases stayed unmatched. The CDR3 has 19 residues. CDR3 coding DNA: TGTGCCAGCAGTTTAATAGTACCGTCGGGACAGGGGTTTTTCTATGAGCAGTTCTTC. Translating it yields CASSLIVPSGQGFFYEQFF.

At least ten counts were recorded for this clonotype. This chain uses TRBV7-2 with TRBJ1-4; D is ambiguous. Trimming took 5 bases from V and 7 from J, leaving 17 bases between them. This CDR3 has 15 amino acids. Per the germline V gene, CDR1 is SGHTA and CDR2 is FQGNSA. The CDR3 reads CASSVEGLGGEKLFF. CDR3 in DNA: TGTGCCAGCAGCGTCGAAGGACTCGGAGGTGAAAAACTGTTTTTT.

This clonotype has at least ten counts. The CDR3 protein is CASTYSGRGYEQYF. The CDR3 nucleotides are TGTGCCAGCACCTACTCGGGAAGAGGGTACGAGCAGTACTTC. This chain connects TRBV12-3 or TRBV12-4 to TRBJ2-7; possibly TRBD2 for D (5 bases). With 7 bases removed from V and 4 bases from J, the gap between germline ends came to 17 bases. The CDR3 covers 14 residues.

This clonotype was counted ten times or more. The CDR3 DNA reads TGTGCCAGCAGTTACCAGGGTAACTACTACAATGAGCAGTTCTTC. Translating gives CASSYQGNYYNEQFF. The genes are TRBV6-6 and TRBJ2-1, with a tentative D call TRBD1 (5 bases). The CDR3 covers 15 residues. V was pared by 2 bases and J by 3 bases, with 11 bases between. Germline values: CDR1 MNHNY, CDR2 SVGAGI (reference sequence).

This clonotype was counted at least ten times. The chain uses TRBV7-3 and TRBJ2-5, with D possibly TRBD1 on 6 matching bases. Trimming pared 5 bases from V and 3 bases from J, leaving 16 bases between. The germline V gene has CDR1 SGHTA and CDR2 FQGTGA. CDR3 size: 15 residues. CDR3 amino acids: CASSPGPGDEETQYF. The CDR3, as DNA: TGTGCCAGCAGCCCAGGACCAGGGGACGAAGAGACCCAGTACTTC.

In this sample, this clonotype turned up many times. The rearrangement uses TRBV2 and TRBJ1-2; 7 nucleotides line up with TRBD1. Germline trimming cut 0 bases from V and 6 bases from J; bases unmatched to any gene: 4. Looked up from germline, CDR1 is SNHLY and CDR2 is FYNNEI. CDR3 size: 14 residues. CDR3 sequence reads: CASSEASTGHGYTF. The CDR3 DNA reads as TGTGCCAGCAGTGAAGCATCGACAGGGCATGGCTACACCTTC.

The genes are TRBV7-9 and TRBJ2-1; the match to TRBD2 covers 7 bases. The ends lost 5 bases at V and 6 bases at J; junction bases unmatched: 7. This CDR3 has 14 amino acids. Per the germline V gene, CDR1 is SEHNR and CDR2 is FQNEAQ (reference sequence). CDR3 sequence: CASSPGGFGNEQFF. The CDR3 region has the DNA TGTGCCAGCAGCCCCGGGGGGTTCGGCAATGAGCAGTTCTTC.

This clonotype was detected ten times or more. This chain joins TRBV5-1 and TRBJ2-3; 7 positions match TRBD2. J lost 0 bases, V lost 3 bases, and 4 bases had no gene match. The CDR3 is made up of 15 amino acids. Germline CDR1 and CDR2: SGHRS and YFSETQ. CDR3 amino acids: CASSSSGPSTDTQYF. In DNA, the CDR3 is TGCGCCAGCAGCTCTAGCGGACCTAGCACAGATACGCAGTATTTT.

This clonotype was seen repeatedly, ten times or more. CDR3 DNA: TGTGCCAGCAGTAGTAGCGGGAGTGCAGATACGCAGTATTTT. Residues: CASSSSGSADTQYF. This sequence joins TRBV12-3 or TRBV12-4 and TRBJ2-3; TRBD2 agrees at 9 bases. CDR3 size: 14 residues. Trimming at V came to 5 bases and at J to 4 bases, leaving 4 bases not matched to a gene.

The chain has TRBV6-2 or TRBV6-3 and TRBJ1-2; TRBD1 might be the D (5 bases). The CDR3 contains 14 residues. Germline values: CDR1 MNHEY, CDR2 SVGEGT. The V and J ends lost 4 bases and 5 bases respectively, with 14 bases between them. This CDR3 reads CASSWDGQVYGYTF. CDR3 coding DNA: TGTGCCAGCAGTTGGGACGGCCAAGTTTATGGCTACACCTTC.

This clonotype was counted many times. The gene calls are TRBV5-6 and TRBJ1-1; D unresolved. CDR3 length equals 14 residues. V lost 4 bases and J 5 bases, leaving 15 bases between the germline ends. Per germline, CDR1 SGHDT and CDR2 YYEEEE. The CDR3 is CASSPGGIGTEAFF. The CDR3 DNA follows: TGTGCCAGCAGCCCCGGAGGGATTGGGACTGAAGCTTTCTTT.